This T cell receptor (beta chain) derives from a study of tumor-infiltrating lymphocytes in primary liver carcinoma. As to this clonotype: Mismatch with germline at one junction end may stem from a read error.

Joint extraction of RNA and DNA used roughly 19-33 mg of bulk tissue that was unsorted. The CDR3 is 13 amino acids. Germline V gene lookup returns CDR1 SEHNR and CDR2 FQNEAQ (reference sequence). Making TCR beta cDNA involved approximately 0.5 ug total RNA and a constant-region primer. Slightly modified ARM-PCR served as the procedure for the TCR beta libraries. These libraries came from three rounds of nested multiplex PCR. Investigators reported that the first two PCR rounds, at 10 to 11 cycles each, used TRBV1-TRBV30 forward primers with a C-beta reverse primer. TCRdb used MiXCR to reprocess the multiplex PCR reads, holding one entry per CDR3 protein. The sample includes around 120,000 distinct CDR3 sequences, around 60% of them seen just once.

The sequencing input was liver tumor tissue from sampling region 1. Subset here: tumor region T1, superior pole. The source of this sequence is a woman aged 55-70 years with primary liver carcinoma and hepatitis B virus infection. The chain recombines TRBV7-9 with TRBJ2-7; 9 bases match TRBD1. The CDR3 reads CVSSLGTGTEQYF. The CDR3 coding sequence is TGTGTCAGCAGCTTAGGGACAGGGACCGAGCAGTACTTC.